One sample yielded the 18 T cell receptor beta chains listed below, sequenced in a study of blood T cell repertoires in COVID-19. Libraries were prepared by immunoSEQ multiplex PCR; TCRdb keeps only in-frame clonotypes and omits some of them. Here the sample spans more than 250,000 clones, about 82% being singletons. Sequences were obtained from peripheral blood. The receptor source for this set is a woman between 45 and 60 years old with acute or convalescent COVID-19.

The J gene is TRBJ2-1, the V gene TRBV9; maybe TRBD1 (5 bases). Trimming shortened V by 0 bases and J by 5 bases, and 12 bases separated the two germline ends. The CDR3 length is 15 residues. Per germline, CDR1 SGDLS and CDR2 YYNGEE. The CDR3 loop is CASSVGGYRNNEQFF. The DNA for the CDR3 is TGTGCCAGCAGCGTAGGGGGCTATCGTAACAATGAGCAGTTCTTC.

The V and J genes are TRBV30 and TRBJ2-5; 11 bases map to TRBD1. Looked up from germline, CDR1 is GTSNPN and CDR2 is SVGIG (reference sequence). The length of the CDR3 is 15 residues. The J segment lost 5 bases and the V segment lost 1 base, leaving 6 bases of the junction unmatched. The chain's CDR3 is CAWSGTGGYRETQYF. DNA of the CDR3: TGTGCCTGGAGTGGGACAGGGGGCTACAGGGAGACCCAGTACTTC.

Only a few counts were recorded for this clone. This chain connects TRBV27 to TRBJ1-5, with 7 bases lining up with TRBD1. V lost 6 bases to trimming and J lost 3 bases; unmatched junction nucleotides: 5. Germline CDR1 is MNHEY and CDR2 is SMNVEV (reference sequence). The CDR3 has 14 residues. The CDR3 nucleotides read TGTGCCAGCAGACAGGGGCAAGACAATCAGCCCCAGCATTTT. Its protein is CASRQGQDNQPQHF.

This clone turned up a few times. The same CDR3 also results from other DNA sequences found in this sample. The chain links TRBV12-3 or TRBV12-4 to TRBJ1-2; no clear D. The CDR3 covers 11 residues. Deletions cut 6 bases from V and 3 bases from J, with 5 bases between. CDR3 DNA: TGTGCCAGCAGACGGGACTATGGCTACACCTTC. This gives the protein CASRRDYGYTF.

This sequence joins TRBV21-1 and TRBJ2-1; the table's D call of TRBD2 was not tested on the DNA. TRBV21-1 is given as a pseudogene. This CDR3 is 17 amino acids long. The CDR3 DNA sequence: TGTGCCAGCAGCCGACGACTAGCGGGAGGACAGTACAATGAGCAGTTCTTC. Translated: CASSRRLAGGQYNEQFF.

This clone was seen only a few times. The chain recombines TRBV28 with TRBJ2-3, with 15 nucleotides matching TRBD2. The trim removed 3 bases at V and 5 bases at J, leaving 6 bases unmatched. The germline V gene has CDR1 MDHEN and CDR2 SYDVKM. The CDR3 length is 17 residues. CDR3 coding DNA: TGTGCCAGCAGTTTTGTCGGACTAGCGGGAGGGTTAGATACGCAGTATTTT. Its protein is CASSFVGLAGGLDTQYF.

In this sample, this clone turned up a few times. DNA for the CDR3: TGCGCCAGCAGCTTGGGCCAGGGAATCAATCAGCCCCAGCATTTT. It specifies CASSLGQGINQPQHF. The chain joins TRBV5-1 to TRBJ1-5; D might be TRBD1 (5 bases). The germline gives CDR1 SGHRS, CDR2 YFSETQ. Trimming stripped 0 bases from V and 3 bases from J, with 10 bases between. CDR3 size: 15 residues.

A remark on this clone: Other DNA sequences of this sample code for an identical CDR3. The chain couples TRBV18 to TRBJ2-3; 9 nucleotides align to TRBD1. This CDR3 region has 15 residues. V was pared by 0 bases and J by 3 bases, with 1 base of the junction left unmatched. Germline CDR1 is KGHSH and CDR2 is LQKENI. CDR3 in amino acids: CASSPPGQGTDTQYF. In DNA form, the CDR3 reads TGTGCCAGCTCACCACCGGGACAGGGTACAGATACGCAGTATTTT.

This clone was seen only a few times. The chain links TRBV20-1 to TRBJ1-1, with D possibly matching TRBD1 (6 bases). The CDR3 has 11 amino acids. Trimming took off 7 bases at V and 4 bases at J, with 10 bases between the two ends. Germline assignment: CDR1 DFQATT and CDR2 SNEGSKA (reference sequence). CDR3 in DNA: TGCAGTGGGACGGACAGCACTGAAGCTTTCTTT. It codes for CSGTDSTEAFF.

The chain has TRBV24-1 and TRBJ2-7; the D gene is possibly TRBD1 (6 bases). The V end lost 2 bases, the J end lost 1 base, and 14 bases lay between the germline ends. The length of the CDR3 is 16 residues. CDR1 and CDR2 from the germline V gene are KGHDR and SFDVKD. CDR3 DNA sequence: TGTGCCACCAGTGATTCCGCCGGGACACGATCCTACGAGCAGTACTTC. Protein sequence: CATSDSAGTRSYEQYF.

This rearrangement joins TRBV25-1 to TRBJ1-1, with 8 bases aligning to TRBD1. The CDR3 is 13 residues long. After removal of 7 bases from V and 7 bases from J, the junction contained 8 bases not matched to a gene. The germline V gene has CDR1 MGHDK and CDR2 SYGVNS. The CDR3 DNA is TGTGCCAGCATGACAGGGGCTCAGGGTGAAGCTTTCTTT. This translates into CASMTGAQGEAFF.

This clone has only one observation. The V call is TRBV28, the J call TRBJ2-2; D uncertain. The germline V gene has CDR1 MDHEN and CDR2 SYDVKM. V shed 4 bases and J shed 4 bases, with 4 bases lying between them. The CDR3 covers 12 residues. For the CDR3, the DNA is TGTGCCAGCAGTTCTGTCACCGGGGAGCTGTTTTTT. It translates to CASSSVTGELFF.

This chain joins TRBV5-4 and TRBJ1-4; D is possibly TRBD1 (6 bases). Looked up from germline, CDR1 is SGHNT and CDR2 is YYREEE (reference sequence). The CDR3 spans 13 residues. Trimming took 4 bases from V and 4 from J, leaving 8 bases between them. CDR3 sequence reads: CASSGGLNEKLFF. The CDR3 DNA is TGTGCCAGCAGCGGGGGCCTTAATGAAAAACTGTTTTTT.

This chain joins TRBV11-1 and TRBJ1-1, with a tentative D call TRBD1 (6 bases). Trimming took 0 bases from V and 3 from J, leaving 8 bases between them. This CDR3 region has 14 residues. Germline loops: CDR1 SGHAT, CDR2 FQDESV (reference sequence). Here the CDR3 DNA reads TGTGCCAGCAGCTTAGCAGAGGGGGACACTGAAGCTTTCTTT. It encodes CASSLAEGDTEAFF.

The V call is TRBV5-1, the J call TRBJ2-3, with TRBD2 identical over 10 bases. The germline V gene encodes CDR1 SGHRS and CDR2 YFSETQ. The ends lost 7 bases at V and 4 bases at J; junction bases unmatched: 9. The CDR3 loop spans 15 amino acids. CDR3 DNA: TGCGCCAGCGCGGATACTAGCGGGAATTCAGATACGCAGTATTTT. Residues: CASADTSGNSDTQYF.

The chain combines TRBV6-1 with TRBJ2-2; D unclear. CDR1 and CDR2 (germline): MNHNS, SASEGT. The CDR3 contains 15 residues. V was shortened by 1 base and J by 1 base, with 7 bases between the two germline ends. The CDR3 DNA reads TGTGCCAGCAGTGAAGTGGTCAGGAACACCGGGGAGCTGTTTTTT. This encodes CASSEVVRNTGELFF.

This clone showed up just once. The V gene is TRBV27, the J gene TRBJ2-5; TRBD1 agrees at 8 bases. Trimming removed 6 bases from V and 6 bases from J; junction bases left unmatched: 6. The CDR3 contains 13 residues. The germline V gene has CDR1 MNHEY and CDR2 SMNVEV (reference sequence). CDR3 sequence reads: CASRTTGVKTQYF. The CDR3 nucleotides read TGTGCCAGCAGGACGACAGGGGTTAAGACCCAGTACTTC.

This sequence joins TRBV27 and TRBJ1-1, with D possibly being TRBD1 (6 bases). The V gene lost 1 base and the J gene lost 3 bases, with 12 bases spanning the gap. The CDR3 totals 15 residues. Germline V gives CDR1 MNHEY, CDR2 SMNVEV (reference sequence). The CDR3 DNA sequence: TGTGCCAGCAGTTTATACAGGGATCCGGACACTGAAGCTTTCTTT. Translation gives CASSLYRDPDTEAFF.